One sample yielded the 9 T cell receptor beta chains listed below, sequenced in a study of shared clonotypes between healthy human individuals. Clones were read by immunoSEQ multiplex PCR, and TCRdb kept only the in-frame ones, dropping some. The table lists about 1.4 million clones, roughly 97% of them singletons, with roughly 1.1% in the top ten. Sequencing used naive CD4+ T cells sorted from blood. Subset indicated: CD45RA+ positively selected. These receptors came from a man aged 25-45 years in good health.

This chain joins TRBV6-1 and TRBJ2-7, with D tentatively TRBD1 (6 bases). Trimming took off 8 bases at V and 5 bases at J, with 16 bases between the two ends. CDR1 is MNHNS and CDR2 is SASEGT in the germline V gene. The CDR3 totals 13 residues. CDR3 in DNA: TGTGCCAGCCGCCAGGGGCTTTGGGACGAGCAGTACTTC. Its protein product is CASRQGLWDEQYF.

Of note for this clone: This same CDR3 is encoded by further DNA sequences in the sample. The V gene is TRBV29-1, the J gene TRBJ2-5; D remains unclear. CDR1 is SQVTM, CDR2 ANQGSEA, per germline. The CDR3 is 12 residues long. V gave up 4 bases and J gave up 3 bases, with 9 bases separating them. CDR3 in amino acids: CSVVALEETQYF. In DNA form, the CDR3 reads TGCAGCGTTGTGGCCCTAGAAGAGACCCAGTACTTC.

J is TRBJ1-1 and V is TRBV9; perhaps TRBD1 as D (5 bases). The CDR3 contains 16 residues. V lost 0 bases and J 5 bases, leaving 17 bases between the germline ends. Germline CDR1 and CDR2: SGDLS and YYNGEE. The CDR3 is CASSVGPQYTGTEAFF. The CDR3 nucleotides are TGTGCCAGCAGCGTAGGACCCCAATATACAGGTACTGAAGCTTTCTTT.

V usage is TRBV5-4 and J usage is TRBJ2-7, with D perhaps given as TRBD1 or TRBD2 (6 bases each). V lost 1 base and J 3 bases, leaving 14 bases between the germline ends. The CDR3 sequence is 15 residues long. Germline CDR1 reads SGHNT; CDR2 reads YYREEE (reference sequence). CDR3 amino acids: CASSLMGGTNYEQYF. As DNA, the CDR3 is TGTGCCAGCAGCTTGATGGGCGGGACAAACTACGAGCAGTACTTC. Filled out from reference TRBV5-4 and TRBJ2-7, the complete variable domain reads ETGVTQSPTHLIKTRGQQVTLRCSSQSGHNTVSWYQQALGQGPQFIFQYYREEENGRGNFPPRFSGLQFPNYSSELNVNALELDDSALYLCASSLMGGTNYEQYFGPGTRLTVT.

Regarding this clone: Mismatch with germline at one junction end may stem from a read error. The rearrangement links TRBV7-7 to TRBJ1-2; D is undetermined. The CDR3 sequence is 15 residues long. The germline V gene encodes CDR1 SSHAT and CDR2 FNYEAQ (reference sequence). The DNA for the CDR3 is TGTGCTAGCAGCTTAGCTCCTCTCCAGGACTATGGCTACACCTTC. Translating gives CASSLAPLQDYGYTF.

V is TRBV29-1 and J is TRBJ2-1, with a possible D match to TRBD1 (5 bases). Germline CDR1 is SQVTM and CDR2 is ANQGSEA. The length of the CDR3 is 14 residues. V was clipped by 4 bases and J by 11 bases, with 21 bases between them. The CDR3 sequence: CSVGLFIEKGQQFF. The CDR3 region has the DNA TGCAGCGTTGGGTTATTTATAGAAAAGGGGCAGCAGTTCTTC.

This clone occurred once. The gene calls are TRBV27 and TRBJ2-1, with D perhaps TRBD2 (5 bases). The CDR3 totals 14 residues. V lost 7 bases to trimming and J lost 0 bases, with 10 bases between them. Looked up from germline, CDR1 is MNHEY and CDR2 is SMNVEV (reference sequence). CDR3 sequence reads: CASKPSSSYNEQFF. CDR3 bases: TGTGCCAGCAAGCCTAGCAGCTCCTACAATGAGCAGTTCTTC.

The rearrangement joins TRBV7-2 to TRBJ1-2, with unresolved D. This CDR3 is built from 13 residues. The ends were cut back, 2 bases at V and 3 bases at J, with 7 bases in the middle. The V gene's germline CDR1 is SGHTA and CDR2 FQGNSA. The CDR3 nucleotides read TGTGCCAGCAGCTTAAGGAGATACTATGGCTACACCTTC. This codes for CASSLRRYYGYTF.

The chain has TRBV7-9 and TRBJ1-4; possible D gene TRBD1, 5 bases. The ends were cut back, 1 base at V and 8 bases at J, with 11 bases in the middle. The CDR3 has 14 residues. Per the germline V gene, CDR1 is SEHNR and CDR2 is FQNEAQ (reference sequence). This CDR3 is CASSLGQFGEKLFF. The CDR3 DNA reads TGTGCCAGCAGCTTAGGACAGTTTGGGGAAAAACTGTTTTTT.